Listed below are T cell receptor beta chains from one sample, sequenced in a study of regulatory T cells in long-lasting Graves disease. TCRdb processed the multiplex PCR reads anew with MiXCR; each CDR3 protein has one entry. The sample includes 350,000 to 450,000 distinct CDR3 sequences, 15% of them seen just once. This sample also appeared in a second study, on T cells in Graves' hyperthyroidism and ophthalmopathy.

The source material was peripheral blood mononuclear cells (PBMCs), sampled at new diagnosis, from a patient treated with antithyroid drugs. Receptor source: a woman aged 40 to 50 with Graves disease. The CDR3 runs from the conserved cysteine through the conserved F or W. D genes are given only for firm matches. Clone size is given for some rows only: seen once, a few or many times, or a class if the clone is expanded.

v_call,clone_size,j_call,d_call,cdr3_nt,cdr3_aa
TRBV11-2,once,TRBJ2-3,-,-,CASSFYICSTHDRQDPTDTQYF
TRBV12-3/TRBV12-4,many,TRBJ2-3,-,TGTGCCAGCAGCGACAGAAAAAGCACAGATACGCAGTATTTT,CASSDRKSTDTQYF
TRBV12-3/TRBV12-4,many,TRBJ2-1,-,TGTGCCAGCAGGGGGGATTTACACAATGAGCAGTTCTTC,CASRGDLHNEQFF
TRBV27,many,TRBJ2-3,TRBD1,TGTGCCAGCAGTTTATCTGGCAGGGGGCTAAGCACAGATACGCAGTATTTT,CASSLSGRGLSTDTQYF
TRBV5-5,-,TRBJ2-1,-,TGTGCCAGCAGCTTGGACCTCTCGGGGAATGAGCAGTTCTTC,CASSLDLSGNEQFF
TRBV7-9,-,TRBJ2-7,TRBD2,TGTGCCAGCAGCTTAGTGCGGACTAGCATCTACGAGCAGTACTTC,CASSLVRTSIYEQYF
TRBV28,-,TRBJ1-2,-,TGTGCCAGCAGCCGTCTAGGGGGGACCTATGGCTACACCTTC,CASSRLGGTYGYTF
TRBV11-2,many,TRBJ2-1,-,TGTGCCAGCAGCTTAGAATTTTTGACAGTACGCAATGAGCAGTTCTTC,CASSLEFLTVRNEQFF
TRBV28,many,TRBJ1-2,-,TGTGCCAGCAGCCCTCGGACAGACACTAACTATGGCTACACCTTC,CASSPRTDTNYGYTF
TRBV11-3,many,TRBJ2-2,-,TGTGCCAGCAGTAGGAGCACCGGGGAGCTGTTTTTT,CASSRSTGELFF
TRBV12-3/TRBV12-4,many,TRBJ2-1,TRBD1,TGTGCCAGCAGTTTAGAGGGGACAGGGACCTTAGCGAGACCTTACAATGAGCAGTTCTTC,CASSLEGTGTLARPYNEQFF
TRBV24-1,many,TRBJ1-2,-,TGTGCCACCAAGGGAGTTGATGGCTACACCTTC,CATKGVDGYTF
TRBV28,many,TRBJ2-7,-,TGTGCCAGCACCCCCCCCGAGATCCACGAGCAGTACTTC,CASTPPEIHEQYF
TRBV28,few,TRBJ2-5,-,TGTGCCAGCAGTGGGGTGTACCAAGAGACCCAGTACTTC,CASSGVYQETQYF
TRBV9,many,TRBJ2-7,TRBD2,TGTGCCAGCAGCCCATATACTAGCGGGCCCTACGAGCAGTACTTC,CASSPYTSGPYEQYF
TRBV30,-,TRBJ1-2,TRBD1,TGTGCCTGGAGTCCCCGAGGGACAGTTAAGGACTACACCTTC,CAWSPRGTVKDYTF
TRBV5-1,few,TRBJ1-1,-,TGCGCCAGCAGCTTGGGGGTGACAGTGATGAACACTGAAGCTTTCTTT,CASSLGVTVMNTEAFF
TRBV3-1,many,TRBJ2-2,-,TGTGCCAGCAGCCCGATATCGAACACCGGGGAGCTGTTTTTT,CASSPISNTGELFF
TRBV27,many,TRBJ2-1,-,TGTGCCAGCAGTTTTGGGGTTCGGGGGGCCGCTTTGGATGAGCAGTTCTTC,CASSFGVRGAALDEQFF
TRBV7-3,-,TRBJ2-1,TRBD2,TGTGCCAGCAGCCGGTCGCGGGGAGTGGGCGGGAGGGCTTCCTACAATGAGCAGTTCTTC,CASSRSRGVGGRASYNEQFF
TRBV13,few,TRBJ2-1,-,TGTGCCAGCAGCTTAAAGGGTACTGGCGATGAGCAGTTCTTC,CASSLKGTGDEQFF
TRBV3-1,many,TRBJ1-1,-,TGTGCCAGCAAACAGGACACTGAAGCTTTCTTT,CASKQDTEAFF
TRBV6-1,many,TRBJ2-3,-,TGTGCCAAGACAGTACTGGTGGGCACAGATACGCAGTATTTT,CAKTVLVGTDTQYF
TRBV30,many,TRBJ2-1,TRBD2,TGTGCCTGGAGCGAACTAGCGGGAGGGTATGAGCAGTTCTTC,CAWSELAGGYEQFF
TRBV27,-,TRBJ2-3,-,TGTGCCAGCAGTTTGCCATACACAGATACGCAGTATTTT,CASSLPYTDTQYF
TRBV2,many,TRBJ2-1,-,TGTGCCAGCAGCCCCTTGGGAGGCTTCAATGAGCAGTTCTTC,CASSPLGGFNEQFF
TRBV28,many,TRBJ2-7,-,TGTGCCAGCAGTTTATGGCAGTACGAGCAGTACTTC,CASSLWQYEQYF
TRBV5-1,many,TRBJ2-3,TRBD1,TGCGCCAGCGGGGGACAGGGAAGTTCAGATACGCAGTATTTT,CASGGQGSSDTQYF